Each of the 17 T cell receptor beta chains below was sequenced from the same sample in a study of regulatory T cells in long-lasting Graves disease. iRepertoire HTBI primers and Arm-PCR of CDR3 regions built TCR beta libraries. TCRdb re-derived calls from the multiplex PCR reads in MiXCR, one entry per CDR3 protein. The sample consists of a few hundred thousand distinct CDR3 sequences, about 17% of them appearing once. Time point reported: newly diagnosed GD, antithyroid drugs for less than 3 months. The TCR library was prepared using RNA isolated from PBMCs. These data are also associated with another study on T cells in Graves' hyperthyroidism and ophthalmopathy.

The sample was peripheral blood mononuclear cells (PBMCs), taken at new diagnosis, from a patient treated with antithyroid drugs. These receptors all stem from a woman aged 30 to 39 with Graves disease.

About this clonotype itself: A much larger clone sits a single nucleotide away, making a read error possible. This sequence joins TRBV5-1 and TRBJ1-2; D not resolved. Germline CDR1 is SGHRS and CDR2 is YFSETQ. The length of the CDR3 is 14 residues. Here the CDR3 DNA reads TGCGCCAGCAGCTTTCGACACCCTGCGGATGGCCACACCTTC. Its translation: CASSFRHPADGHTF.

Many counts were recorded for this clonotype. This sequence joins TRBV5-6 and TRBJ2-7; 8 bases line up with TRBD1. The CDR3 covers 13 residues. Per the germline V gene, CDR1 is SGHDT and CDR2 is YYEEEE. V trimming: 2 bases; J trimming: 5 bases; junction bases outside the gene matches: 3. The CDR3 DNA sequence: TGTGCCAGCAGCTTCAACAGGGGGGACGAGCAGTACTTC. This translates into CASSFNRGDEQYF.

Ten or more counts support this clonotype. In DNA, the CDR3 is TGCAGTGCTAGAGATCTTTTAGAGGGGGCTTTCTTT. Its protein is CSARDLLEGAFF. The V and J genes are TRBV20-1 and TRBJ1-1; tentative D call: TRBD1 (5 bases). The V end was cut by 0 bases, the J end by 11 bases, with 13 bases between. The CDR3 runs 12 residues. Germline values: CDR1 DFQATT, CDR2 SNEGSKA (reference sequence).

The chain employs TRBV5-1 and TRBJ1-1, with D possibly matching TRBD1 (5 bases). In germline, CDR1 is SGHRS, CDR2 YFSETQ. The CDR3 is 14 amino acids. The ends were cut back, 1 base at V and 5 bases at J, with 12 bases in the middle. CDR3 in amino acids: CASSLSGAVTEAFF. CDR3 sequence (DNA): TGCGCCAGCAGCTTGTCCGGGGCGGTTACTGAAGCTTTCTTT. Together with reference TRBV5-1 and TRBJ1-1, the CDR3 gives the full variable domain: KAGVTQTPRYLIKTRGQQVTLSCSPISGHRSVSWYQQTPGQGLQFLFEYFSETQRNKGNFPGRFSGRQFSNSRSEMNVSTLELGDSALYLCASSLSGAVTEAFFGQGTRLTVV.

In its sample, this clonotype was seen many times. The J gene is TRBJ2-7, the V gene TRBV7-9; D uncertain. Germline CDR1 reads SEHNR; CDR2 reads FQNEAQ (reference sequence). The CDR3 length is 15 residues. V lost 1 base, J lost 3 bases, and 13 bases lay in between. This CDR3 reads CASSLVLAPRYEQYF. DNA of the CDR3: TGTGCCAGCAGCTTAGTATTGGCGCCCCGCTACGAGCAGTACTTC.

This clonotype was seen repeatedly, ten times or more. The chain has TRBV12-5 and TRBJ1-4, with 8 bases lining up with TRBD1. This CDR3 contains 16 residues. The V gene end was trimmed by 1 base and the J gene end by 7 bases; junction bases not matched to a gene: 8. Germline V gene lookup returns CDR1 LGHNT and CDR2 FRNRAP. CDR3 amino acids: CASGLAPPGGGEKLFF. The CDR3 region has the DNA TGTGCTAGTGGTTTGGCCCCCCCAGGGGGCGGTGAAAAACTGTTTTTT.

Many counts were recorded for this clonotype. The chain links TRBV6-5 to TRBJ2-5, with D perhaps matching TRBD1 (6 bases). The CDR3 spans 17 residues. Germline V gives CDR1 MNHEY, CDR2 SVGAGI. The germline V and J ends were trimmed by 4 bases and 1 base, with 19 bases remaining between them. CDR3 in amino acids: CASSSYYPGQFQETQYF. CDR3 bases: TGTGCCAGCAGTTCCTACTATCCGGGACAATTCCAAGAGACCCAGTACTTC.

This clonotype was detected many times. The chain recombines TRBV27 with TRBJ2-5; 8 nucleotides line up with TRBD1. The CDR3 is 14 residues long. The V and J ends lost 7 bases and 4 bases, in that order; junction bases with no gene match: 8. In germline, CDR1 is MNHEY, CDR2 SMNVEV (reference sequence). The CDR3 nucleotides are TGTGCCAGCACACCAGGGGGCCCCTCAGAGACCCAGTACTTC. Its protein is CASTPGGPSETQYF.

This clonotype was observed at least ten times. The genes are TRBV10-3 and TRBJ1-1; weak D call: TRBD1 (5 bases). Trimming removed 9 bases from V and 2 bases from J, with 13 bases in between. CDR1 is ENHRY and CDR2 is SYGVKD in the germline V gene. The CDR3 consists of 13 residues. CDR3 amino acids: CAITRDLNTEAFF. CDR3 DNA sequence: TGTGCCATTACCCGGGACCTAAACACTGAAGCTTTCTTT.

Details on this clonotype: Since a far larger clone is one base different, this is likely a read error. This rearrangement joins TRBV10-3 to TRBJ1-2, with D tentatively TRBD1 (5 bases). Trimming cost V 3 bases and J 3 bases, with 11 bases left between them. CDR1 and CDR2 (germline): ENHRY, SYGVKD. The length of the CDR3 is 14 residues. The CDR3 coding sequence is TGTGCCATCAGTGAAGCGTCAGGGCACTATGGCTACACCTTC. Translated: CAISEASGHYGYTF.

This clonotype was picked up many times. V and J are TRBV20-1 and TRBJ1-1; possible D gene TRBD1, 5 bases. The CDR3 extends over 15 amino acids. V lost 0 bases and J 1 base, leaving 12 bases between the germline ends. Germline V gene data show CDR1 as DFQATT and CDR2 as SNEGSKA (reference sequence). Written as DNA, the CDR3 is TGCAGTGCTAGAGACCCACAGGTGTCGAACACTGAAGCTTTCTTT. Its protein product is CSARDPQVSNTEAFF.

This clonotype was recorded at least ten times. The rearrangement uses TRBV6-1 and TRBJ2-1; tentatively, D is TRBD2 (5 bases). Germline V gene lookup returns CDR1 MNHNS and CDR2 SASEGT. The CDR3 covers 13 residues. The germline V and J ends were trimmed by 5 bases and 8 bases, with 13 bases remaining between them. The CDR3 region is CASSQGSWDEQFF. The DNA for the CDR3 is TGTGCCAGCAGTCAAGGGAGCTGGGATGAGCAGTTCTTC.

This clonotype showed up just a few times. V is TRBV7-3 and J is TRBJ1-1; no clear D. The CDR3 spans 13 residues. Germline V CDR1 and CDR2: SGHTA, FQGTGA. V dropped 2 bases and J dropped 6 bases, with 10 bases sitting between them. This CDR3 is CASSLYGEAEAFF. In nucleotides, the CDR3 is TGTGCCAGCAGCTTATATGGGGAAGCTGAAGCTTTCTTT.

The V and J genes are TRBV12-3 or TRBV12-4 and TRBJ2-3; D uncertain. Trimming pared 6 bases from V and 0 bases from J, leaving 10 bases between. The CDR3 covers 14 residues. The CDR3 bases are TGTGCCAGCAGCCCTAAATCTAGCACAGATACGCAGTATTTT. Protein product: CASSPKSSTDTQYF.

Concerning this clonotype itself: A single base is all that separates this from a far larger clone, so a read error is likely. The chain's CDR3 is CASSLGAGNRGGTGAFF. The CDR3, as DNA: TGTGCCAGCAGCTTAGGAGCCGGGAATCGGGGGGGGACTGGAGCTTTCTTT. The rearrangement links TRBV7-9 to TRBJ2-3; D perhaps matches TRBD1 (5 bases). Near its end, the DNA agrees better with TRBJ1-1, so the J call may be wrong. This CDR3 has 17 amino acids. Germline loops: CDR1 SEHNR, CDR2 FQNEAQ (reference sequence).

Notes on this clonotype: A read error is the likely source, as a far larger clone sits one nucleotide away. This rearrangement joins TRBV5-1 to TRBJ2-4, with D possibly being TRBD1 or TRBD2 (5 bases each). The germline gives CDR1 SGHRS, CDR2 YFSETQ. CDR3 length: 14 residues. The V and J ends lost 4 bases and 13 bases respectively, with 21 bases between them. The CDR3 is CASSPPPEDNEQYF. DNA for the CDR3: TGCGCCAGCAGCCCTCCTCCGGAGGACAATGAGCAGTACTTC.

The chain uses TRBV10-3 and TRBJ2-1, with 9 bases identical to TRBD2. CDR3 size: 15 residues. With 3 bases clipped from V and 6 bases from J, the junction kept 6 bases outside the gene matches. Germline assignment: CDR1 ENHRY and CDR2 SYGVKD. The CDR3 coding sequence is TGTGCCATCAGTGACCCTAGCGGGGCCGTCAATGAGCAGTTCTTC. The encoded protein is CAISDPSGAVNEQFF.